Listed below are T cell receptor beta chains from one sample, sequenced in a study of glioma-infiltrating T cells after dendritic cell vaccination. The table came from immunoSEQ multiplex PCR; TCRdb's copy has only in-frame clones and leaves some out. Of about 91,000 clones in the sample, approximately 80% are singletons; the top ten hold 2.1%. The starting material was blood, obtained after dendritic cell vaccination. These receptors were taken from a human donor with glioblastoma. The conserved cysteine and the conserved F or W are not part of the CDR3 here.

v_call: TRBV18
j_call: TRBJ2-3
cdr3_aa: ASSSSTGLLTDTQY

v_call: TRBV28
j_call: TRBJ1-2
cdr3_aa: ASSLTAGYGYT

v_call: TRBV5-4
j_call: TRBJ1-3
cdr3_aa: ASSITGNTIY

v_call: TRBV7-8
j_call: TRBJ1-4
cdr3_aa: ASSLWSPGGEKLF

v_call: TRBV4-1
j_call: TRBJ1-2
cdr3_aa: ASTFGRGGGYT

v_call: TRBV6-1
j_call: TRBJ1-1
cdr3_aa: ASSEARNSLSLNTEAF

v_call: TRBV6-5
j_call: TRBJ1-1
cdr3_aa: ASRRQLNTEAF

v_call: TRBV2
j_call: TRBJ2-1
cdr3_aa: ASTVSPSYNEQF

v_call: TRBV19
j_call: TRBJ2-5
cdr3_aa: ASSISLQGAFETQY

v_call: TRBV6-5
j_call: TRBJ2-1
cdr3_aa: ASSYYGRSKGNEQF

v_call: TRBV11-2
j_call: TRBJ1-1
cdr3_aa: ASRGDSMNTEAF

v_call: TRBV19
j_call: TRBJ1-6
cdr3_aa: ASRGRGTGKSPLH

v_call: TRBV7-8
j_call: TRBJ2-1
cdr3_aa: ASSSPGLAGGNEQF

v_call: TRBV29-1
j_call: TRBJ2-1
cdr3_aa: SVMGHSNEQF

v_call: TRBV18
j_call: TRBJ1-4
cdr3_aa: ASSRSEKLF

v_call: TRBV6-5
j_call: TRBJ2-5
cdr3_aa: ASTSIGAGKETQY

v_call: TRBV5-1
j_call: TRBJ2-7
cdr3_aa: ASSLLTSGGHEQY

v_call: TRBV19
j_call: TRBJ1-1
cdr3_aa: ASSIGTGFEAF

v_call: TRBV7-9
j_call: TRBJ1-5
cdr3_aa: ASSSWRGDQPQH

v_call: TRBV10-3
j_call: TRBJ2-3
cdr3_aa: AISPGFSTDTQY

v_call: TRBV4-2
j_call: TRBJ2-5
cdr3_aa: ASSQDLGLAGQETQY

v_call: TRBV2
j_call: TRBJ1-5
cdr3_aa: ASKIQGAGNQPQH

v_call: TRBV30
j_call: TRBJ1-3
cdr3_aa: AWSRNSGNTIY

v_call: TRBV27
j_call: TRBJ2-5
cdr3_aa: ASRAPYQETQY

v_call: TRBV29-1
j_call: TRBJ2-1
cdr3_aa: SVEDTGQGYNEQF

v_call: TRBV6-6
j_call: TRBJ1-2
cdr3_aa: ASSYWDRNYGYT

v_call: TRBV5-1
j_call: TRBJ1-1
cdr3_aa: ASSKAGTGGGGTEAF

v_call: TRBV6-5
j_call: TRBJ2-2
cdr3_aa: ASSSPAGGTGELF

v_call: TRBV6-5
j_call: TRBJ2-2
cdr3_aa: ASRRTGEPGELF

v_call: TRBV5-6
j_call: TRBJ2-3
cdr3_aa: ASSLLSGGLDTQY

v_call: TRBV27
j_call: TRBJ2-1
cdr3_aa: ASSTREREPYNEQF

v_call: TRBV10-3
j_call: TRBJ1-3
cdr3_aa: AIRQEGSGNTIY

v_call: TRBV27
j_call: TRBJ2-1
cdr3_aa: ASSARTGERLAESYNEQF

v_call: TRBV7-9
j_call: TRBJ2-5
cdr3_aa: ASSLVTGREETQY

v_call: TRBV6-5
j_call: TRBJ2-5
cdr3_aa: ASGSDRGETQY

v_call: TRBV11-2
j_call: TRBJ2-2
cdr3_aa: ASSLDLERGTNHGELF

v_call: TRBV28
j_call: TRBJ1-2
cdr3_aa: ASSVPGQSQNYGYT

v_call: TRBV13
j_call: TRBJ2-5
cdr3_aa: ASSLGSSGGYEETQY

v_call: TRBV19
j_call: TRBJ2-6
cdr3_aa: ASDSGKVSGANVLT

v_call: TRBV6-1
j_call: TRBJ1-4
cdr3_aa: ASTQQIGPEKLF

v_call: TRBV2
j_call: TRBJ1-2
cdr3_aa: ATLPRAVRYGYT

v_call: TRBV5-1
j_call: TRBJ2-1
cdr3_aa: ASSQYNEQF

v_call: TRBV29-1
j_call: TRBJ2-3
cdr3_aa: SVGDRVTDTQY

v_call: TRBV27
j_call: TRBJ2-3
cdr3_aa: ASSASGGPGDTQY

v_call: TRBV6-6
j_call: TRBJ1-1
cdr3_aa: ASSYGTGNTEAF

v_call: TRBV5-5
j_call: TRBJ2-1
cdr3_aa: ASSPRSGRDNEQF